The rows below give T cell receptor beta chains drawn from one sample of a study of shared T cell receptors in the human thymus. TCRdb's copy holds only in-frame clones and misses some; the assay was immunoSEQ multiplex PCR. This sample yields under 850,000 clones, of which over 75% are seen a single time; around 0.0099% belongs to the top ten. This sample was also put to use in a study of human thymus T cells.

The specimen sequenced was thymocytes. These receptors were taken from a boy younger than two with a congenital heart defect. Each CDR3 is given with its conserved first and last residue. A D gene is named only where the DNA matches it firmly. Expanded clones get a size class; other rows say once, few or many, or leave the size out.

TRBJ1-2	TRBD1	.	TRBV4-2	TGTGCCAGCAGCCAACCCGGGACAGGGCCCAGCAACTATGGCTACACCTTC	CASSQPGTGPSNYGYTF
TRBJ2-1	TRBD2	.	TRBV7-2	TGTGCCAGCAGCCCATGGACTAGCGGGGCCCTGCATGAGCAGTTCTTC	CASSPWTSGALHEQFF
TRBJ2-7	.	.	TRBV12-5	TGTGCTAGTGGTTTGGATACTAGCTTGTACGAGCAGTACTTC	CASGLDTSLYEQYF
TRBJ2-5	TRBD2	.	TRBV9	TGTGCCAGCAGCGTAGCCGGGGGGGAGAGGGGGGAGACCCAGTACTTC	CASSVAGGERGETQYF
TRBJ2-2	.	.	TRBV4-3	TGCGCCAGCAGCCAAGCAATTCCCCCGGCGAACACCGGGGAGCTGTTTTTT	CASSQAIPPANTGELFF
TRBJ2-1	TRBD2	.	TRBV28	TGTGCCAGCGGGCCTCACTTAGCGGGAGGGCCCTGCGAGCAGTTCTTC	CASGPHLAGGPCEQFF
TRBJ2-1	.	.	TRBV9	TGTGCCAGCAGCCTCGCCCGACGGGAGTCAAGGGACAATGAGCAGTTCTTC	CASSLARRESRDNEQFF
TRBJ1-1	.	.	TRBV29-1	TGCAGCGTTGGACTAGGGGAAGGGACTGAAGCTTTCTTT	CSVGLGEGTEAFF
TRBJ2-1	TRBD2	once	TRBV7-9	TGTGCCAGCAGCTTATCCCTAGCGGGAGTAGTGAATGAGCAGTTCTTC	CASSLSLAGVVNEQFF
TRBJ1-2	.	.	TRBV28	TGTGCCAGCAGTTTAAGCGGGGGAGGGTGGCATGGCTACACCTTC	CASSLSGGGWHGYTF
TRBJ2-7	.	.	TRBV5-6	TGTGCCAGCACCCAAGGCGGGTCTAGCTCCTACGGGCAGTACTTC	CASTQGGSSSYGQYF
TRBJ2-7	TRBD2	.	TRBV11-3	TGTGCCGGCAGCTTGGCCACTAGCGGGCCATCCTACGAGCAGTACTTC	CAGSLATSGPSYEQYF
TRBJ2-4	TRBD2	.	TRBV7-2	TGTGCCAGCAGCTCGAATGGTGCTAGCGGGGGGGATTTC	CASSSNGASGGDF
TRBJ1-5	.	few	TRBV16	TGTGCCAGCAGCCCCCCGGGAGGGCACAGCAATCAGCCCCAGCATTTT	CASSPPGGHSNQPQHF
TRBJ2-5	.	.	TRBV11-3	TGTGCCAGCAGGAGGTGGGGGGCCCAGTACTTC	CASRRWGAQYF
TRBJ2-7	TRBD2	.	TRBV25-1	TGTGCCAGCAGTGAATTCAGGGGAGCGGGGGGCTCCTACGAGCAGTACTTC	CASSEFRGAGGSYEQYF
TRBJ2-5	.	.	TRBV23-1	TGCGCCAGCAGTCAATCGGACAGCACCCAAGAGACCCAGTACTTC	CASSQSDSTQETQYF
TRBJ2-7	TRBD1	.	TRBV5-8	TGTGCCAGCAGCTTTAGACAGGGCAGCTCCTACGAGCAGTACTTC	CASSFRQGSSYEQYF
TRBJ2-1	TRBD2	.	TRBV19	TGTGCCAGTAGCGATAGCGGGAGCCACAATGAGCAGTTCTTC	CASSDSGSHNEQFF
TRBJ1-2	TRBD1	.	TRBV6-1	TGTGCCGGAACAGGGGTCGGCTATGGCTACACCTTC	CAGTGVGYGYTF
TRBJ1-5	TRBD1	once	TRBV19	TGTGCCAGTAGTAAGGTCGCAGGGGGCGATGATCAGCCCCAGCATTTT	CASSKVAGGDDQPQHF
TRBJ2-6	.	.	TRBV2	TGTGCCAGCCCGAGGTCTGGGGCCAACGTCCTGACTTTC	CASPRSGANVLTF
TRBJ2-6	.	.	TRBV28	TGTGCCAGCAGTTTACAGGGCCGGGCGGAGGGGGCAGTCTCTGGGGCCAACGTCCTGACTTTC	CASSLQGRAEGAVSGANVLTF
TRBJ2-1	TRBD2	.	TRBV28	TGTGCCAGCAGTTTAGAGCCACCCCTAGCGGTGGAGCAGTTCTTC	CASSLEPPLAVEQFF
TRBJ1-1	TRBD1	.	TRBV28	TGTGCCAGCAGTTGCGGACAGGGGCGGAACACTGAAGCTTTCTTT	CASSCGQGRNTEAFF
TRBJ2-3	TRBD2	.	TRBV28	TGTGCCAGCAGTTTAGGGGAGGGCCGGGAAACAGATACGCAGTATTTT	CASSLGEGRETDTQYF
TRBJ2-7	TRBD1	.	TRBV7-9	TGTGCCAGCAGCGTTACAGGGGGGCCTCACTACGAGCAGTACTTC	CASSVTGGPHYEQYF
TRBJ1-2	.	.	TRBV7-2	TGTGCCAGCAGCTTAGAAGGCACTACTAACTATGGCTACACCTTC	CASSLEGTTNYGYTF
TRBJ2-2	TRBD2	.	TRBV5-1	TGCGCCAGCAGCTCAAGGACTAGCGGGAGAATCACCACCGGGGAGCTGTTTTTT	CASSSRTSGRITTGELFF
TRBJ2-3	.	.	TRBV13	TGTGCCAGCAGCGCCGGGAGTGGAAATACGCAGTATTTT	CASSAGSGNTQYF
TRBJ2-7	TRBD2	.	TRBV27	TGTGCCAGCAGTTTAGGGCGGGAGGGCCGTCAGAGCGAGCAGTACTTC	CASSLGREGRQSEQYF
TRBJ2-5	.	.	TRBV11-2	TGTGCCAGCAGCTTAGGGGGGAGGCCACAAGAGACCCAGTACTTC	CASSLGGRPQETQYF
TRBJ2-7	.	.	TRBV5-8	TGTGCCAGCAGCTTGGGAGGCTACGAGCAGTACTTC	CASSLGGYEQYF
TRBJ1-1	TRBD1	.	TRBV23-1	TGCGCCAGCAGTCAATTCACAGGGGCGATGAGGACTGAAGCTTTCTTT	CASSQFTGAMRTEAFF
TRBJ2-7	TRBD2	.	TRBV5-6	TGTGCCAGCGTACAAACTAGCGGGAGGGCCGGGTACGAGCAGTACTTC	CASVQTSGRAGYEQYF
TRBJ1-5	TRBD1	few	TRBV6-1	TGTGCCAGCAGTGAAGAAGGGACAGACTACCATAGCAATCAGCCCCAGCATTTT	CASSEEGTDYHSNQPQHF
TRBJ2-1	TRBD1	once	TRBV27	TGTGCCAGCAGTAGCCGGGACAGGGGGCTGGGTTCCTACAATGAGCAGTTCTTC	CASSSRDRGLGSYNEQFF
TRBJ1-1	TRBD1	.	TRBV15	TGTGCCACCAGCAGAGGGGGGGGCAGGGGGCGGGCTGAAGCTTTCTTT	CATSRGGGRGRAEAFF
TRBJ1-5	.	.	TRBV4-2	TGTGCCAGCAGCCAGAATGAGGGAAGCAATCAGCCCCAGCATTTT	CASSQNEGSNQPQHF
TRBJ2-5	TRBD2	.	TRBV5-1	TGCGCCAGCAGCTCCCCAGCGGGAGGCCAAGAGACCCAGTACTTC	CASSSPAGGQETQYF
TRBJ2-7	TRBD1	.	TRBV12-5	TGTGCTAGTGGTTTGCCAACCCAAGGGACAGGGTCTTCCGAGCAGTACTTC	CASGLPTQGTGSSEQYF
TRBJ2-2	TRBD1	.	TRBV9	TGTGCCAGCAGCGTAGGGGACAGGGGAGACACCGGGGAGCTGTTTTTT	CASSVGDRGDTGELFF
TRBJ2-1	TRBD2	.	TRBV4-1	TGCGCCAGCAGCCAAGGGGGGACTAGCGGGAGGAGCTCCTACAATGAGCAGTTCTTC	CASSQGGTSGRSSYNEQFF
TRBJ2-5	.	.	TRBV30	TGTGCCTGGACTCAAGCGGGACATCGGGAGACCCAGTACTTC	CAWTQAGHRETQYF
TRBJ1-1	TRBD1	.	TRBV7-2	TGTGCCAGCAGCTTAGACAGGGGAAACACTGAAGCTTTCTTT	CASSLDRGNTEAFF
TRBJ2-1	.	.	TRBV27	TGTGCCAGCACCCCGACAGCTTCGGGGGGCGGTGAGCAGTTCTTC	CASTPTASGGGEQFF
TRBJ2-1	TRBD2	.	TRBV14	TGTGCCAGCAGCCTGCCAAGGACTAGCGGGAGTCTGTTTAACAATGAGCAGTTCTTC	CASSLPRTSGSLFNNEQFF
TRBJ2-7	TRBD2	.	TRBV9	TGTGCCAGCAGCGTAGCTACGGGAGGGCTTCCCGGGGAGCAGTACTTC	CASSVATGGLPGEQYF
TRBJ2-2	.	.	TRBV7-8	TGTGCCAGCAGGGCCCGGTGGGGGGACACCGGGGAGCTGTTTTTT	CASRARWGDTGELFF
TRBJ2-7	TRBD2	.	TRBV4-3	TGCGCCAGCAGCCAATGGACTAGCGGGAGCTCCTACGAGCAGTACTTC	CASSQWTSGSSYEQYF
TRBJ2-2	TRBD2	.	TRBV2	TGTGCCAGCAGCGCCAGAAAGGGGACTAGCGGAAACACCGGGGAGCTGTTTTTT	CASSARKGTSGNTGELFF
TRBJ1-5	.	.	TRBV5-6	TGTGCCAGCAGCCCGAGCAATCAGCCCCAGCATTTT	CASSPSNQPQHF
TRBJ1-2	TRBD1	.	TRBV6-1	TGTGCCAGCAGTCAAGAGGGACAGGGGTTCGAGGGCTACACCTTC	CASSQEGQGFEGYTF